Given below is one T cell receptor beta chain in context. Its antigen is as yet unknown. This specimen comes from a study of T-cell reconstitution after alpha-beta-depleted transplantation in children. Study results and limitations: T-cell numbers and diversity one year post-transplant derived largely from freshly generated T cells.

Library preparation (for TCRbeta) was performed with unique molecular identifiers. TCRdb redid the calling of the PCR reads with MiXCR, one entry per CDR3 protein. Here the sample spans some 830,000 distinct CDR3 sequences, roughly 15% being singletons. This CDR3 region has 16 residues. The V gene lost 3 bases and the J gene lost 4 bases, with 15 bases spanning the gap. The TCR sequence derives from a male patient aged 5 to 17 who had a stem cell transplant for acute lymphoblastic leukemia, so the T cells may come from the graft donor. The rearrangement joins TRBV12-3 or TRBV12-4 to TRBJ2-2; weak D call: TRBD1 (5 bases). Here the sequenced sample was PBMCs, mostly from graft donor cells, taken 360 days after TCRalphabeta/CD19-depleted stem cell transplant. The CDR3: CASSLGPLSSTGELFF. The CDR3 DNA sequence: TGTGCCAGCAGTTTGGGGCCTCTCAGTAGCACCGGGGAGCTGTTTTTT.